This T cell receptor beta chain is drawn from a study of siplizumab effects on memory and regulatory T cells. Study-level findings and limits: Mappable alloreactive CD4+ clones came from Treg cells 68.8% of the time on average with siplizumab, against 26.9% in controls. Proliferating Tregs' suppressive function in siplizumab cultures went unconfirmed. Some alloreactive sequences were traceable to unstimulated CD4+ memory cells, and siplizumab significantly reduced them. The study found naive T cells seemingly more diverse than memory cells and seemingly major alloresponse contributors.

Trimming took off 7 bases at V and 5 bases at J, with 9 bases between the two ends. The CDR3 has 11 residues. Assay: immunoSEQ multiplex PCR; the TCRdb copy retains only in-frame clones and omits some. The data contain over 95,000 clones, approximately 92% of them seen just once; the ten biggest clones take up under 0.2%. With respect to this clone: What it binds is not known.

The sequenced material came from non-Treg CD4+ T cells sorted from blood. This clonotype originated in a human donor in good health. The genes are TRBV23-1 and TRBJ2-7, with D unclear. TRBV23-1 is recorded as an ORF, its role being uncertain. The CDR3 region has the DNA TGCGCCAGCATCCTACCCAACGAGCAGTACTTC. Translating it yields CASILPNEQYF.